The sequence of this T cell receptor beta chain was determined in a study of a mutant IDH1 vaccine in newly diagnosed glioma. Study summary: Among treated patients, about 60% were male and around 40% female, and mean age was approximately 40 years. Every participant had undergone radiotherapy, temozolomide, or both before, and most underwent both.

To note about this clone: The antigen is not known.

Time point noted: week 47, end of study. Vaccine doses each comprised 300 ug of mutant IDH1 20-mer peptide, with topical imiquimod. V gave up 6 bases and J gave up 10 bases, with 16 bases separating them. Germline V gene sequence: CDR1 SNHLY, CDR2 FYNNEI. This CDR3 is 14 amino acids long. Repertoires were generated with immunoSEQ multiplex PCR, while TCRdb's copy carries only in-frame clones and drops some. Altogether almost 95,000 clones are present, over 85% being singletons, with the ten largest covering around 0.77%. The source of this sequence is a woman aged 50 to 60 with glioma. The input for sequencing was PBMCs, taken from a glioma patient whose treatment included an IDH1 peptide vaccine. The J gene is TRBJ1-6, the V gene TRBV2; D ambiguous. DNA of the CDR3: TGTGCCAGCAGCAAGGTTGAGGCCAGATCACCCCTCCACTTT. This codes for CASSKVEARSPLHF.